This T cell receptor (beta chain) was documented in a study of blood T cell repertoires in COVID-19. Background on the study: The analysed material was cDNA or gDNA that came from T cells, B-cell-depleted T cells, or PBMCs.

Recovery meant two consecutive negative NP/OP PCR tests, professional clearance, or resolved symptoms. Measured with immunoSEQ multiplex PCR; TCRdb has only the in-frame clones, and not every one. Of fewer than 600,000 clones in the sample, roughly 88% were seen once. Trimming removed 0 bases from V and 9 bases from J; junction bases left unmatched: 6. Germline loops: CDR1 ENHRY, CDR2 SYGVKD. The CDR3 spans 16 residues. This clonotype was sampled from a woman between 40 and 50 years old who had recovered from COVID-19. Sequenced sample: PBMCs or T cells enriched from blood (not recorded which). The chain uses TRBV10-3 and TRBJ1-6, with 9 bases fitting TRBD1. The CDR3 loop is CAISESSGQGVSPLHF. The CDR3, as DNA: TGTGCCATCAGTGAGTCGTCGGGACAGGGTGTTTCACCCCTCCACTTT.